These 18 T cell receptor beta chains share one sample of origin, sequenced in a study of breast tumors, draining lymph nodes, adjacent tissues. Breast cancer patients provided tissue from their axillary draining lymph nodes. TCRdb passed the multiplex PCR reads through MiXCR, listing each CDR3 protein once. The data hold 170,000 or so distinct CDR3 sequences, with roughly a third observed a single time. Sequencing was done on a sample of axillary lymph node tissue. The receptors come from a female donor with breast cancer. Some clones in this sample may be carry-over from other donors' samples.

This clonotype was counted many times. The rearrangement links TRBV19 to TRBJ2-7, with D hard to call. CDR3 length: 13 residues. The V and J ends lost 2 bases and 3 bases respectively, with 8 bases between them. Germline V gene sequence: CDR1 LNHDA, CDR2 SQIVND (reference sequence). For the CDR3, the DNA is TGTGCCAGTAGTATAACCCCGGGCTACGAGCAGTACTTC. It is translated as CASSITPGYEQYF.

This clonotype was observed many times. The chain combines TRBV5-1 with TRBJ1-4; D unresolved. Trimming took off 1 base at V and 0 bases at J, with 7 bases between the two ends. CDR3 length: 15 amino acids. Germline V gene lookup returns CDR1 SGHRS and CDR2 YFSETQ. For the CDR3, the DNA is TGCGCCAGCAGCTTGACGTCATCAACTAATGAAAAACTGTTTTTT. It codes for CASSLTSSTNEKLFF.

Many counts were recorded for this clonotype. The rearrangement joins TRBV7-2 to TRBJ2-7, with D unresolved. The CDR3 totals 12 residues. The V end was cut by 4 bases, the J end by 4 bases, with 8 bases between. Germline values: CDR1 SGHTA, CDR2 FQGNSA. The CDR3 coding sequence is TGTGCCAGCAGCTACCTAGGATACGAGCAGTACTTC. Protein: CASSYLGYEQYF.

This clonotype was counted ten times or more. The chain carries TRBV12-3 or TRBV12-4 and TRBJ1-2, with TRBD1 as a possible D gene (6 bases). The V and J ends lost 6 bases and 2 bases respectively, with 13 bases between them. The length of the CDR3 is 14 residues. The CDR3 region has the DNA TGTGCCAGCAGATACGATACAGGGAACTATGGCTACACCTTC. Translation gives CASRYDTGNYGYTF.

This clonotype appeared a few times. This may be a read error, as it is one base from a much larger clone. This sequence joins TRBV13 and TRBJ1-2; TRBD1 matches at 9 bases. CDR3 length: 16 residues. The germline CDR1 and CDR2 sequences are PRHDT and FYEKMQ (reference sequence). With 4 bases clipped from V and 3 bases from J, the junction kept 9 bases outside the gene matches. CDR3 region: CASSSPGDRDHYGYTF. The CDR3 DNA reads as TGTGCCAGCAGCTCACCCGGGGACAGGGATCACTATGGCTACACCTTC.

The count of this clonotype is one. CDR3 sequence (DNA): TGTGCCAGCAGCGCCCTACTAGCGGGGGAAGAGACCCAGTACTTC. Amino acids: CASSALLAGEETQYF. The chain employs TRBV7-9 and TRBJ2-5; 11 bases map to TRBD2. Germline CDR1 and CDR2: SEHNR and FQNEAQ (reference sequence). CDR3 length equals 15 residues. The J segment lost 3 bases and the V segment lost 5 bases, leaving 5 bases of the junction unmatched.

The sample holds many counts of this clonotype. The chain carries TRBV7-9 and TRBJ2-7; possibly TRBD1 for D (6 bases). The CDR3 has 14 residues. Trimming stripped 5 bases from V and 5 bases from J, with 16 bases between. Germline CDR1 and CDR2: SEHNR and FQNEAQ (reference sequence). The CDR3 reads CASSPLGDTDEQYF. Here the CDR3 DNA reads TGTGCCAGCAGCCCCCTAGGGGACACGGACGAGCAGTACTTC. Based on the CDR3 plus reference TRBV7-9 and TRBJ2-7, the full variable domain is DTGVSQNPRHKITKRGQNVTFRCDPISEHNRLYWYRQTLGQGPEFLTYFQNEAQLEKSRLLSDRFSAERPKGSFSTLEIQRTEQGDSAMYLCASSPLGDTDEQYFGPGTRLTVT.

In regard to this clonotype: A clone one base away is much larger, so this may be a read error. The V call is TRBV7-9, the J call TRBJ1-2, with D possibly matching TRBD1 (6 bases). Per germline, CDR1 SEHNR and CDR2 FQNEAQ (reference sequence). CDR3 length: 15 amino acids. The DNA of the CDR3 is TGTGCCAGCAGCCCCCCGGCAGGGACAATCTATGGCTACCCCTTC. This sequence encodes CASSPPAGTIYGYPF.

The V and J genes are TRBV7-9 and TRBJ1-2; maybe TRBD1 (6 bases). The germline V and J ends were trimmed by 0 bases and 8 bases, with 22 bases remaining between them. Looked up from germline, CDR1 is SEHNR and CDR2 is FQNEAQ (reference sequence). The CDR3 has 17 amino acids. The CDR3 DNA reads as TGTGCCAGCAGCTTAGCGCCCTGGTGGGGGGCCGGGGCGGGCTACACCTTC. It codes for CASSLAPWWGAGAGYTF.

This clonotype was detected many times. In DNA, the CDR3 is TGCGCCAGCAGCCAAGGGCTGATTCGGCGGGGGGGGAACACCGGGGAGCTGTTTTTT. As protein: CASSQGLIRRGGNTGELFF. The chain couples TRBV4-1 to TRBJ2-2, with TRBD2 matching over 9 bases. V shed 1 base and J 1 base; nucleotides not matched to a gene: 10. Germline CDR1 reads MGHRA; CDR2 reads YSYEKL. The CDR3 spans 19 residues.

The rearrangement joins TRBV20-1 to TRBJ2-5, with D perhaps TRBD1 or TRBD2 (5 bases each). Per germline, CDR1 DFQATT and CDR2 SNEGSKA (reference sequence). V was shortened by 2 bases and J by 9 bases, with 19 bases between the two germline ends. The CDR3 sequence is 14 residues long. CDR3 nucleotide sequence: TGCAGTGCTAGAAGGCTAGCACGGGAAGGGGCCCAGTACTTC. Protein product: CSARRLAREGAQYF.

There are many counts of this clonotype. The chain carries TRBV14 and TRBJ2-7, with 7 nucleotides matching TRBD2. The CDR3 contains 15 residues. Per germline, CDR1 SGHDN and CDR2 FVKESK. J was trimmed by 4 bases and V by 2 bases; bases with no gene match: 8. CDR3 nucleotides: TGTGCCAGCAGCCAAACCCTCGGGGAGGGGTACGAGCAGTACTTC. This sequence encodes CASSQTLGEGYEQYF. The variable domain in full, with the rest retrieved from reference TRBV14 and TRBJ2-7, is EAGVTQFPSHSVIEKGQTVTLRCDPISGHDNLYWYRRVMGKEIKFLLHFVKESKQDESGMPNNRFLAERTGGTYSTLKVQPAELEDSGVYFCASSQTLGEGYEQYFGPGTRLTVT.

The chain is built from TRBV28 and TRBJ2-2; no clear D. In germline, CDR1 is MDHEN, CDR2 SYDVKM. The CDR3 runs 12 residues. DNA for the CDR3: TGTGCTCACCTCGGCGGCACCGGGGAGCTGTTTTTT. It is translated as CAHLGGTGELFF. The full variable domain, with the rest looked up from reference TRBV28 and TRBJ2-2, is DVKVTQSSRYLVKRTGEKVFLECVQDMDHENMFWYRQDPGLGLRLIYFSYDVKMKEKGDIPEGYSVSREKKERFSLILESASTNQTSMYLCAHLGGTGELFFGEGSRLTVL.

This clonotype was found many times. The J gene is TRBJ2-7, the V gene TRBV12-3 or TRBV12-4; TRBD1 is a possible D gene (6 bases). V lost 5 bases to trimming and J lost 0 bases, with 14 bases between them. The CDR3 sequence is 15 residues long. CDR3 amino acids: CASSPHLDSSYEQYF. CDR3 DNA sequence: TGTGCCAGCAGTCCACACTTGGACAGCTCCTACGAGCAGTACTTC.

The table lists this clonotype with many counts. The J gene is TRBJ2-3, the V gene TRBV5-8; D is uncertain. CDR3 size: 13 residues. V lost 4 bases and J lost 1, with 7 bases in between. Germline CDR1 reads SGHTS; CDR2 reads YDEGEE. CDR3 sequence (DNA): TGTGCCAGCAGCAGTCCGGGCACAGATACGCAGTATTTT. It translates to CASSSPGTDTQYF.

This clonotype was observed many times. The chain employs TRBV9 and TRBJ2-3, with D possibly being TRBD2 (5 bases). This CDR3 comprises 17 residues. Germline V gene data show CDR1 as SGDLS and CDR2 as YYNGEE. Trimming took off 0 bases at V and 2 bases at J, with 16 bases between the two ends. The CDR3 region has the DNA TGTGCCAGCAGCGTAGCAAGAGGGATCCCGATCACAGATACGCAGTATTTT. It specifies CASSVARGIPITDTQYF.

This clonotype was counted only a few times. This chain uses TRBV6-2 or TRBV6-3 with TRBJ1-4, with D possibly being TRBD1 (5 bases). CDR1 and CDR2 (germline): MNHEY, SVGEGT. The CDR3 loop spans 15 amino acids. Trimming shortened V by 5 bases and J by 0 bases, and 10 bases separated the two germline ends. The CDR3 nucleotides read TGTGCCAGCAGTCACTACAGGACAACTAATGAAAAACTGTTTTTT. Its translation is CASSHYRTTNEKLFF.

This clonotype showed up many times. The chain combines TRBV7-9 with TRBJ2-3; 10 bases agree with TRBD2. The CDR3 runs to 16 residues. Germline values: CDR1 SEHNR, CDR2 FQNEAQ (reference sequence). V shed 5 bases, J shed 6 bases, and the junction held 11 bases outside the gene matches. This chain's CDR3 is CASSRILAGFLDTQYF. CDR3 nucleotide sequence: TGTGCCAGCAGCCGTATACTAGCGGGGTTTTTGGATACGCAGTATTTT.